The 30 T cell receptor beta chains reported below all come from one sample, sequenced in a study of graft-versus-host responses after intestinal transplantation. Sequencing was performed with immunoSEQ multiplex PCR; in TCRdb, only in-frame clones are kept and a portion is missing. The sample includes approximately 24,000 clones, about 94% seen only once; the top ten take 0.82%. The input for sequencing was PBMCs, taken approximately 32 days after intestinal transplant. Receptors originate from a human patient who received an intestinal transplant, so some T cells may come from the graft donor.

V usage is TRBV15 and J usage is TRBJ2-5; 9 bases are a match to TRBD2. CDR1 and CDR2 (germline): LNHNV, YYDKDF (reference sequence). V shed 0 bases, J shed 2 bases, and the junction held 1 base outside the gene matches. This CDR3 is built from 15 residues. The CDR3 region is CATSRETSGQETQYF. The DNA of the CDR3 is TGTGCCACCAGCAGAGAGACTAGCGGACAAGAGACCCAGTACTTC.

This chain uses TRBV5-1 with TRBJ2-1; 7 bases match TRBD1. V lost 2 bases to trimming and J lost 7 bases; unmatched junction nucleotides: 9. The CDR3 loop spans 15 amino acids. Germline CDR1 SGHRS, CDR2 YFSETQ. The CDR3 sequence: CASSLDRVGNNEQFF. CDR3 in DNA: TGCGCCAGCAGCTTAGACAGGGTGGGTAATAATGAGCAGTTCTTC.

This clone came up once. The J gene is TRBJ2-1, the V gene TRBV4-1; 9 positions match TRBD2. Losses at the gene ends were 1 base for V and 2 bases for J; bases not matched to a gene: 6. The CDR3 totals 17 residues. Germline values: CDR1 MGHRA, CDR2 YSYEKL. The CDR3 sequence: CASSQGRAGGPYNEQFF. CDR3 coding DNA: TGCGCCAGCAGCCAAGGTCGAGCGGGAGGTCCCTACAATGAGCAGTTCTTC.

The chain recombines TRBV18 with TRBJ2-1; TRBD2 matches 7 bases. V gave up 3 bases and J gave up 9 bases; unmatched junction bases: 2. CDR1 KGHSH and CDR2 LQKENI come from the germline V gene. The CDR3 totals 12 residues. The CDR3: CASSPGEGEQFF. CDR3 DNA sequence: TGTGCCAGCTCACCCGGGGAGGGTGAGCAGTTCTTC. Complete variable domain (other parts from reference TRBV18 and TRBJ2-1): NAGVMQNPRHLVRRRGQEARLRCSPMKGHSHVYWYRQLPEEGLKFMVYLQKENIIDESGMPKERFSAEFPKEGPSILRIQQVVRGDSAAYFCASSPGEGEQFFGPGTRLTVL.

This chain connects TRBV9 to TRBJ1-2; no clear D gene. Germline V gene sequence: CDR1 SGDLS, CDR2 YYNGEE. This CDR3 is 17 amino acids long. With 1 base removed from V and 6 bases from J, the gap between germline ends came to 22 bases. CDR3 nucleotides: TGTGCCAGCAGCGTAAGTGAGTTGGCAGACCGGAACGATGGCTACACCTTC. The encoded protein is CASSVSELADRNDGYTF.

The chain combines TRBV19 with TRBJ2-1; TRBD1 might be the D (6 bases). The CDR3 has 14 residues. Germline V CDR1 and CDR2: LNHDA, SQIVND (reference sequence). Trimming removed 4 bases at V and 6 bases at J, with 13 bases between. CDR3: CASSKGQFPNEQFF. CDR3 nucleotide sequence: TGTGCCAGTAGTAAAGGACAGTTCCCCAATGAGCAGTTCTTC.

The V gene is TRBV7-2, the J gene TRBJ1-1; 9 bases fit TRBD1. There are 13 residues in the CDR3. The ends lost 4 bases at V and 7 bases at J; junction bases unmatched: 4. CDR1 SGHTA and CDR2 FQGNSA come from the germline V gene. The CDR3 spells CASSSTGGLEAFF. The CDR3 nucleotides read TGTGCCAGCAGCTCAACAGGGGGCCTTGAAGCTTTCTTT.

The chain joins TRBV19 to TRBJ2-5; 11 nucleotides align to TRBD1. Germline CDR1 and CDR2: LNHDA and SQIVND (reference sequence). The J segment lost 11 bases and the V segment lost 4 bases, leaving 9 bases of the junction unmatched. This CDR3 is built from 14 residues. CDR3 in DNA: TGTGCCAGTAGTACCCGGACAGGGGGCCGGGAGCAGTACTTC. Amino acid sequence: CASSTRTGGREQYF.

The J gene is TRBJ1-2, the V gene TRBV5-1; no definite D call. Trimming took 0 bases from V and 5 from J, leaving 14 bases between them. This CDR3 has 15 residues. Germline values: CDR1 SGHRS, CDR2 YFSETQ. Written as DNA, the CDR3 is TGCGCCAGCAGCTTGGCCTGGAGGGAAGGGTATGGCTACACCTTC. Protein product: CASSLAWREGYGYTF.

This chain uses TRBV11-2 with TRBJ1-2, with 9 bases lining up with TRBD1. The germline V gene has CDR1 SGHAT and CDR2 FQNNGV. This CDR3 has 15 amino acids. Losses at the gene ends were 1 base for V and 7 bases for J; bases not matched to a gene: 7. This chain's CDR3 is CASSLVGQGGGGYTF. CDR3 bases: TGTGCCAGCAGCTTAGTGGGACAGGGAGGAGGTGGCTACACCTTC.

This chain joins TRBV6-6 and TRBJ1-2, with TRBD1 matching over 7 bases. V shed 6 bases, J shed 7 bases, and the junction held 11 bases outside the gene matches. This CDR3 spans 14 amino acids. The germline CDR1 and CDR2 sequences are MNHNY and SVGAGI (reference sequence). CDR3 sequence (DNA): TGTGCCAGCAGGGGGTTCACAGGGGAAGGTGGCTACACCTTC. Translating it yields CASRGFTGEGGYTF.

The gene calls are TRBV7-9 and TRBJ1-5; D may be TRBD1 (5 bases). V was shortened by 1 base and J by 4 bases, with 8 bases between the two germline ends. The germline CDR1 and CDR2 sequences are SEHNR and FQNEAQ (reference sequence). The CDR3 has 14 amino acids. As DNA, the CDR3 is TGTGCCAGCAGCTTAGGGGGGGTAAATCAGCCCCAGCATTTT. Translated: CASSLGGVNQPQHF.

The CDR3 coding sequence is TGTGCCAGTAGTATTCAAGCGGGGGAGTACAATGAGCAGTTCTTC. Translated, it gives CASSIQAGEYNEQFF. This sequence joins TRBV19 and TRBJ2-1; 8 bases map to TRBD2. Germline V gene lookup returns CDR1 LNHDA and CDR2 SQIVND (reference sequence). This CDR3 is built from 15 residues. V was pared by 3 bases and J by 4 bases, with 5 bases of the junction left unmatched.

The rearrangement joins TRBV28 to TRBJ2-2; 7 bases are shared with TRBD1. CDR3 size: 15 residues. Germline trimming cut 5 bases from V and 5 bases from J; bases unmatched to any gene: 8. Germline CDR1 and CDR2: MDHEN and SYDVKM. This chain's CDR3 is CASSEYRGWTGELFF. CDR3 nucleotide sequence: TGTGCCAGCAGTGAATACAGGGGATGGACCGGGGAGCTGTTTTTT.

V usage is TRBV6-5 and J usage is TRBJ2-7, with TRBD1 matching over 10 bases. Germline CDR1 and CDR2: MNHEY and SVGAGI. The V segment lost 6 bases and the J segment 4 bases; nucleotides outside the gene matches: 6. CDR3 size: 14 residues. CDR3 region: CASRLGQGRYEQYF. As DNA, the CDR3 is TGTGCCAGCAGGCTGGGACAGGGGAGGTACGAGCAGTACTTC.

CDR3 sequence: CASSVFQWNSGIGEQYF. CDR3 bases: TGTGCCAGCAGCGTATTTCAGTGGAATAGCGGGATAGGGGAGCAGTACTTC. J is TRBJ2-7 and V is TRBV9; TRBD2 agrees at 8 bases. This CDR3 has 17 residues. Per the germline V gene, CDR1 is SGDLS and CDR2 is YYNGEE. The ends lost 1 base at V and 7 bases at J; junction bases unmatched: 16.

The chain uses TRBV2 and TRBJ2-7; 10 bases are a match to TRBD1. From germline, CDR1 is SNHLY and CDR2 FYNNEI. V gave up 2 bases and J gave up 4 bases; unmatched junction bases: 5. There are 15 residues in the CDR3. The CDR3 spells CASSEWGQGTYEQYF. The CDR3 region has the DNA TGTGCCAGCAGTGAATGGGGACAGGGGACTTACGAGCAGTACTTC.

The chain couples TRBV7-9 to TRBJ1-6; the D gene is possibly TRBD1 (5 bases). V lost 3 bases, J lost 15 bases, and 12 bases lay in between. The CDR3 totals 12 residues. CDR1 and CDR2 from the germline V gene are SEHNR and FQNEAQ (reference sequence). CDR3: CASSFLGDNLHF. CDR3 DNA: TGTGCCAGCAGCTTTCTAGGGGATAACCTCCACTTT.

Only one count was recorded for this clone. This rearrangement joins TRBV6-1 to TRBJ2-4; the D is unclear. The V end lost 1 base, the J end lost 0 bases, and 4 bases lay between the germline ends. Germline loops: CDR1 MNHNS, CDR2 SASEGT. The CDR3 spans 14 residues. The CDR3 region is CASSEGIAKNIQYF. CDR3 sequence (DNA): TGTGCCAGCAGTGAAGGGATAGCCAAAAACATTCAGTACTTC.

V gene TRBV18 combines with J gene TRBJ2-2, with D perhaps being TRBD1 or TRBD2 (6 bases each). CDR3 length equals 18 residues. The germline gives CDR1 KGHSH, CDR2 LQKENI. Trimming stripped 3 bases from V and 6 bases from J, with 23 bases between. CDR3 protein: CASSPNQGTNGGAGELFF. CDR3 bases: TGTGCCAGCTCACCGAATCAGGGGACAAACGGGGGAGCCGGGGAGCTGTTTTTT.

The chain links TRBV5-3 to TRBJ2-7; TRBD2 matches 8 bases. TRBV5-3 carries the ORF label, with uncertain function. V lost 10 bases, J lost 5 bases, and 11 bases stayed unmatched. The CDR3 runs to 13 residues. The CDR3 region has the DNA TGTGCCTCTCCCAAGACTAGCGTGGACGAGCAGTACTTC. Translated, it gives CASPKTSVDEQYF.

The gene calls are TRBV27 and TRBJ2-5; D may correspond to TRBD1 or TRBD2 (5 bases each). The DNA matches TRBJ2-7 better at its end, which makes the J call doubtful. The CDR3 has 17 residues. Per germline, CDR1 MNHEY and CDR2 SMNVEV (reference sequence). The CDR3 here is CASSLSPGTAIRLEQYF. The CDR3 DNA sequence: TGTGCCAGCAGTTTATCCCCGGGGACGGCTATACGACTCGAGCAGTACTTC.

The genes are TRBV4-3 and TRBJ1-4, with 9 bases fitting TRBD1. The junction had 2 bases not matched to a gene; V was cut back by 0 bases and J by 0 bases. Germline CDR1 is LGHNA and CDR2 is YSLEER. This CDR3 contains 17 residues. Written as DNA, the CDR3 is TGCGCCAGCAGCCAAGATTACAGGGGGCCAACTAATGAAAAACTGTTTTTT. Protein sequence: CASSQDYRGPTNEKLFF.

The genes are TRBV2 and TRBJ2-1; TRBD2 matches 8 bases. The V and J ends lost 9 bases and 6 bases, in that order; junction bases with no gene match: 16. Germline V gene sequence: CDR1 SNHLY, CDR2 FYNNEI. The CDR3 extends over 16 amino acids. The CDR3 spells CARTKQEASGPNEQFF. The CDR3 nucleotides are TGTGCCAGAACTAAACAGGAGGCTAGCGGGCCCAATGAGCAGTTCTTC.

V usage is TRBV9 and J usage is TRBJ2-5; TRBD2 agrees at 7 bases. CDR1 is SGDLS, CDR2 YYNGEE, per germline. The CDR3 loop spans 15 amino acids. The trim removed 4 bases at V and 5 bases at J, leaving 11 bases unmatched. The CDR3, as DNA: TGTGCCAGCAGCCTTGGGGTGGGAGGGACGGAGACCCAGTACTTC. It translates to CASSLGVGGTETQYF.

The chain carries TRBV7-9 and TRBJ1-1; D might be TRBD1 (5 bases). V was trimmed by 5 bases and J by 3 bases, leaving 16 bases between them. Germline CDR1 SEHNR, CDR2 FQNEAQ (reference sequence). This CDR3 is built from 15 residues. DNA for the CDR3: TGTGCCAGCAGCGGTTTCGGGAGGGGAGACACTGAAGCTTTCTTT. Translated: CASSGFGRGDTEAFF.

The chain employs TRBV30 and TRBJ2-1; D call uncertain. The CDR3 totals 14 residues. Germline CDR1 GTSNPN, CDR2 SVGIG (reference sequence). V dropped 3 bases and J dropped 2 bases, with 11 bases sitting between them. Here the CDR3 reads CAWRGNGPYNEQFF. CDR3 DNA: TGTGCCTGGAGAGGGAACGGGCCCTACAATGAGCAGTTCTTC.

The J gene is TRBJ2-5, the V gene TRBV4-1; D perhaps matches TRBD2 (6 bases). The germline CDR1 and CDR2 sequences are MGHRA and YSYEKL. The CDR3 is 14 residues long. Trimming shortened V by 2 bases and J by 6 bases, and 13 bases separated the two germline ends. The CDR3: CASSQTSSVQTQYF. For the CDR3, the DNA is TGCGCCAGCAGCCAAACCTCTAGCGTCCAGACCCAGTACTTC.

J is TRBJ2-3 and V is TRBV28; 10 bases fit TRBD2. The CDR3 runs 18 residues. Germline CDR1 reads MDHEN; CDR2 reads SYDVKM. V was pared by 2 bases and J by 2 bases, with 10 bases of the junction left unmatched. The CDR3 is CASSLGLASGGPTDTQYF. The DNA of the CDR3 is TGTGCCAGCAGTTTAGGTTTAGCTAGCGGGGGCCCCACAGATACGCAGTATTTT. Together with reference TRBV28 and TRBJ2-3, the CDR3 gives the full variable domain: DVKVTQSSRYLVKRTGEKVFLECVQDMDHENMFWYRQDPGLGLRLIYFSYDVKMKEKGDIPEGYSVSREKKERFSLILESASTNQTSMYLCASSLGLASGGPTDTQYFGPGTRLTVL.

The chain links TRBV30 to TRBJ2-3; 12 positions agree with TRBD2. Trimming cost V 4 bases and J 6 bases; bases outside gene matches: 5. The CDR3 sequence is 14 residues long. Germline lookup yields CDR1 GTSNPN and CDR2 SVGIG (reference sequence). The CDR3 loop is CAWTSGGAWDTQYF. The CDR3 DNA is TGTGCCTGGACTAGCGGGGGGGCATGGGATACGCAGTATTTT.